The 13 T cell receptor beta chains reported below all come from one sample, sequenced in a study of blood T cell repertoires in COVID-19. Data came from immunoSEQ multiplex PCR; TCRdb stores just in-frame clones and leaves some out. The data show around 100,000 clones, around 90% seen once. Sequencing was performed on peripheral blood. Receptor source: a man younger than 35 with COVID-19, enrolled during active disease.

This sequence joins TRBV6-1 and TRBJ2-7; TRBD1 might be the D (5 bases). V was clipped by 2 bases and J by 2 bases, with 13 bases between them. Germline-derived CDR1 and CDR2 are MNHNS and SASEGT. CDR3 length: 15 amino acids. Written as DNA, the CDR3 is TGTGCCAGCAGTGAATTGCCAGGGTTAACCTACGAGCAGTACTTC. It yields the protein CASSELPGLTYEQYF.

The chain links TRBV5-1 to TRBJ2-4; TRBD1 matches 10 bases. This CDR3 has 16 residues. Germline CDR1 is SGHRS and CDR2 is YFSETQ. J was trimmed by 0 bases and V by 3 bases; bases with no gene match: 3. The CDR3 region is CASSSGTGVAKNIQYF. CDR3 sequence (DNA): TGCGCCAGCAGCTCCGGGACAGGGGTAGCCAAAAACATTCAGTACTTC. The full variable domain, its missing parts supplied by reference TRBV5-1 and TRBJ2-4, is KAGVTQTPRYLIKTRGQQVTLSCSPISGHRSVSWYQQTPGQGLQFLFEYFSETQRNKGNFPGRFSGRQFSNSRSEMNVSTLELGDSALYLCASSSGTGVAKNIQYFGAGTRLSVL.

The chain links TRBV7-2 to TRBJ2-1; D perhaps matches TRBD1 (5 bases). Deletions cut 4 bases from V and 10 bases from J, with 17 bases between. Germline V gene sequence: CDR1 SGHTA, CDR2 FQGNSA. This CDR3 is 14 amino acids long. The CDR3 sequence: CASSSRERYREQFF. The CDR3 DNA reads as TGTGCCAGCAGCTCACGCGAGCGCTACAGGGAGCAGTTCTTC.

The CDR3 DNA reads TGCGCCAGCAGTAAATTTTGGGACAGGGTCTACAATGAGCAGTTCTTC. Translated, it gives CASSKFWDRVYNEQFF. The V gene is TRBV5-1, the J gene TRBJ2-1; the match to TRBD1 covers 9 bases. CDR3 length: 16 amino acids. The junction had 9 bases not matched to a gene; V was cut back by 5 bases and J by 3 bases. Germline assignment: CDR1 SGHRS and CDR2 YFSETQ.

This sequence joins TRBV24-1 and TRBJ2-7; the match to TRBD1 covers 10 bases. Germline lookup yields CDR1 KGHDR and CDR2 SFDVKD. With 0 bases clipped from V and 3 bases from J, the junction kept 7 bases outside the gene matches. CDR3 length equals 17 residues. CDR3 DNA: TGTGCCACCAGTGATTTGGGGGACAGGGGTCGCGGCTACGAGCAGTACTTC. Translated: CATSDLGDRGRGYEQYF.

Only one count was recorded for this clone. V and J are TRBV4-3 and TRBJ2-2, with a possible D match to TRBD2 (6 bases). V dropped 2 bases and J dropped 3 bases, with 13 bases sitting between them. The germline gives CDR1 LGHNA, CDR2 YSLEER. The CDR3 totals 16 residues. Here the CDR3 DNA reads TGCGCCAGCAGCCAATTCTTTAGGAGGGACACCGGGGAGCTGTTTTTT. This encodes CASSQFFRRDTGELFF.

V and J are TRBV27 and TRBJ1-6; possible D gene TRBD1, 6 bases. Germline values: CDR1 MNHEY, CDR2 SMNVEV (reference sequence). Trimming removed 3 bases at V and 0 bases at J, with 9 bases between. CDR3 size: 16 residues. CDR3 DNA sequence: TGTGCCAGCAGTTTCACACAGGGCTCCTATAATTCACCCCTCCACTTT. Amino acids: CASSFTQGSYNSPLHF.

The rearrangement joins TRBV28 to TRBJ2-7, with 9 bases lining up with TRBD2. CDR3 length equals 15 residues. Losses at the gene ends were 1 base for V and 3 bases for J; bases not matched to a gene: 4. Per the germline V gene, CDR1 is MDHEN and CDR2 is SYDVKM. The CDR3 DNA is TGTGCCAGCAGTTTATCCGATAGCGGGAGCTACGAGCAGTACTTC. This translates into CASSLSDSGSYEQYF.

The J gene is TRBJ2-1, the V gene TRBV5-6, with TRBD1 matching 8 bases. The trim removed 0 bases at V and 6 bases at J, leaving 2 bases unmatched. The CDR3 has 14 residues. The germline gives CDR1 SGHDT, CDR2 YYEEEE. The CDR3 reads CASSLGQGSNEQFF. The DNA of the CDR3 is TGTGCCAGCAGCTTGGGACAGGGGAGCAATGAGCAGTTCTTC.

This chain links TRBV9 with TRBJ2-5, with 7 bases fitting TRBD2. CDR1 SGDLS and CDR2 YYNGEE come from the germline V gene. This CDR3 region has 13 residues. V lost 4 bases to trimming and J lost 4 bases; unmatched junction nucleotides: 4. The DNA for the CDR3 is TGTGCCAGCAGCCTAGGGGAGGGAGAGACCCAGTACTTC. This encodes CASSLGEGETQYF. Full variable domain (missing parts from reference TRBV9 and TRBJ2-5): DSGVTQTPKHLITATGQRVTLRCSPRSGDLSVYWYQQSLDQGLQFLIQYYNGEERAKGNILERFSAQQFPDLHSELNLSSLELGDSALYFCASSLGEGETQYFGPGTRLLVL.

Here the CDR3 reads CASSYPTGTAYNEQFF. Here the CDR3 DNA reads TGTGCCAGCAGTTATCCTACCGGGACAGCCTACAATGAGCAGTTCTTC. The J gene is TRBJ2-1, the V gene TRBV6-6; TRBD1 agrees at 7 bases. The trim removed 3 bases at V and 2 bases at J, leaving 7 bases unmatched. Germline V lookup: CDR1 MNHNY, CDR2 SVGAGI (reference sequence). The CDR3 has 16 residues.

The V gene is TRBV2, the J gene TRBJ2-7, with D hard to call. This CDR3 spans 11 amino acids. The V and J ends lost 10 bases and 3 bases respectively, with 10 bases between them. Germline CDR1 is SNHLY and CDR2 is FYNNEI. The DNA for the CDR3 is TGTGCCACCAGCGACAACTACGAGCAGTACTTC. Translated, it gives CATSDNYEQYF.

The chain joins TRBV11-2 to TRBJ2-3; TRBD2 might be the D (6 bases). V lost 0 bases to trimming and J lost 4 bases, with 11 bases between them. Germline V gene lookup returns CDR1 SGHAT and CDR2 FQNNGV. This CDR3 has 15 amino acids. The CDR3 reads CASSLDYGSADTQYF. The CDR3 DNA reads TGTGCCAGCAGCTTAGATTACGGGAGCGCAGATACGCAGTATTTT.